The rows below give T cell receptor beta chains drawn from one sample of a study of T cell responses to AZD1222 COVID-19 vaccine. Repertoires were generated with immunoSEQ multiplex PCR, while TCRdb's copy carries only in-frame clones and drops some. Seen here are about 120,000 clones, roughly 88% observed once, and the top ten hold approximately 3.5%. The sequenced sample was peripheral blood, obtained on day 0 of AZD1222 vaccination. All receptors come from an adult in good health. Each CDR3 is given with its conserved first and last residue.

TRBJ1-1	TRBV10-3	CAISRAGGWVNTEAFF
TRBJ2-7	TRBV23-1	CASSPTTGSSYEQYF
TRBJ1-2	TRBV6-5	CASDPGHYGYTF
TRBJ1-2	TRBV27	CASSPKGVYGYTF
TRBJ1-2	TRBV6-4	CASTRGAVGYTF
TRBJ1-5	TRBV6-4	CASSEEGDQPQHF
TRBJ2-3	TRBV24-1	CATSDLGQGTDTQYF
TRBJ1-2	TRBV18	CASSPRTGGPNYGYTF
TRBJ1-5	TRBV7-9	CASSLVLAGSNQNQPQHF
TRBJ1-1	TRBV12-3/TRBV12-4	CASSLDNTEAFF
TRBJ1-1	TRBV6-5	CASGGQGVSDTEAFF
TRBJ2-5	TRBV7-6	CASSLRSGGDSETQYF
TRBJ2-3	TRBV4-1	CASSQAVLVYTQYF
TRBJ2-6	TRBV28	CASSLSGTVSAGANVLTF
TRBJ1-4	TRBV11-3	CASMQAEKLFF
TRBJ2-2	TRBV5-1	CASSVGRVGELFF
TRBJ2-7	TRBV3-1/TRBV3-2	CASSPSGLSEQYF
TRBJ2-3	TRBV9	CASSPRGLGDPDTQYF
TRBJ2-3	TRBV2	CASSEWLAADTQYF
TRBJ1-1	TRBV5-6	CASSLTGSPHTEAFF
TRBJ1-1	TRBV4-3	CASSPWGWVNTEAFF
TRBJ1-2	TRBV6-5	CASSYSAGRYGYTF
TRBJ1-3	TRBV7-9	CASSTPGQRNTIYF
TRBJ1-4	TRBV15	CATSRDSGSEKLFF
TRBJ1-2	TRBV2	CASRATGVGYGYTF
TRBJ1-4	TRBV29-1	CSTAGPGGEKLFF
TRBJ2-3	TRBV15	CATSGQGSDTQYF
TRBJ1-3	TRBV11-2	CASSPLGGNGNTIYF
TRBJ2-7	TRBV2	CASSDPSARGNYEQYF
TRBJ2-1	TRBV19	CASSVGTLNEQFF
TRBJ1-4	TRBV3-1/TRBV3-2	CASSQGVATNEKLFF
TRBJ2-5	TRBV12-3/TRBV12-4	CASIGTQYF
TRBJ2-5	TRBV20-1	CSAHNQETQYF
TRBJ1-2	TRBV5-6	CASSLAEGVVGYTF
TRBJ1-2	TRBV6-1	CASSEALHYGYTF
TRBJ1-2	TRBV6-5	CASRTGGRDGYTF
TRBJ1-2	TRBV3-1/TRBV3-2	CASSRKGTATGYTF
TRBJ2-7	TRBV27	CASSSVVGVEQYF
TRBJ2-1	TRBV6-2/TRBV6-3	CASSSPGTSGFHSNEQFF
TRBJ1-2	TRBV25-1	CASSEGRGVGGYTF
TRBJ1-1	TRBV10-1	CASSDPGLGEAFF
TRBJ1-6	TRBV19	CASSDGVAPLHF
TRBJ1-1	TRBV7-9	CASSLGGGRRTEAFF
TRBJ2-7	TRBV5-1	CASRPGQGSYEQYF
TRBJ1-1	TRBV6-5	CASRYDLGAFF
TRBJ2-7	TRBV6-5	CASSPDWAKSYEQYF
TRBJ1-2	TRBV3-1/TRBV3-2	CASSRGTGVYGYTF